Listed below are T cell receptor beta chains from one sample, sequenced in a study of T cell repertoires in cytomegalovirus infection. No antigen is known for these receptors. TCRdb used MiXCR to reprocess the reads, holding one entry per CDR3 protein. The sample comprises 86,000 or so distinct CDR3 sequences, 20% to 30% of which are singletons, and approximately 49% rests with the top ten. The sequences come from CD8+ T cells from cultured PBMCs, collected from culture after CMV antigen stimulation. These receptors came from a human donor in good health (CMV status not recorded). Some clones in this sample may be carry-over from other donors' samples. The CDR3 runs from the conserved cysteine through the conserved F or W. D genes are given only for firm matches. Clone size is stated in some rows and not others, as once, few, many or a class when expanded.

abundance: many
j_gene: TRBJ1-1
len: 15
v_gene: TRBV5-1
d_gene: TRBD1
CDR3nt: TGCGCCAGCAGACCCGGGACAGGGTCGAACACTGAAGCTTTCTTT
CDR3aa: CASRPGTGSNTEAFF

abundance: NA
j_gene: TRBJ2-1
len: 12
v_gene: TRBV15
d_gene: NA
CDR3nt: TGTGCCACCAGGGACCTTTTCAATGAGCAGTTCTTC
CDR3aa: CATRDLFNEQFF

abundance: many
j_gene: TRBJ2-5
len: 15
v_gene: TRBV12-3/TRBV12-4
d_gene: NA
CDR3nt: TGTGCCAGCAGTTTCAGGGGCCAGACAGGAGAGACCCAGTACTTC
CDR3aa: CASSFRGQTGETQYF

abundance: NA
j_gene: TRBJ2-3
len: 18
v_gene: TRBV4-3
d_gene: TRBD2
CDR3nt: TGCGCCAGCAGCCAAGATCGGGCGGCTAGCGGCTCGGGAGATACGCAGTATTTT
CDR3aa: CASSQDRAASGSGDTQYF

abundance: NA
j_gene: TRBJ2-2
len: 15
v_gene: TRBV4-3
d_gene: NA
CDR3nt: TGCGCCAGCAGCCAAGGAGCCCGGAACACCGGGGAGCTGTTTTTT
CDR3aa: CASSQGARNTGELFF

abundance: few
j_gene: TRBJ1-2
len: 14
v_gene: TRBV7-3
d_gene: NA
CDR3nt: TGTGCCAGCAGCCCGGCGGCGGCTGACTATGGCTACACCTTC
CDR3aa: CASSPAAADYGYTF

abundance: few
j_gene: TRBJ2-1
len: 13
v_gene: TRBV30
d_gene: NA
CDR3nt: TGTGCCTGGAGTGTAGACGCTAGCGATGAGCAGTTCTTC
CDR3aa: CAWSVDASDEQFF

abundance: many
j_gene: TRBJ1-1
len: 15
v_gene: TRBV6-2/TRBV6-3
d_gene: NA
CDR3nt: TGTGCCAGCAATCCCTCCCACGTTATGGTCGCTGAAGCTTTCTTT
CDR3aa: CASNPSHVMVAEAFF

abundance: few
j_gene: TRBJ2-3
len: 13
v_gene: TRBV27
d_gene: NA
CDR3nt: TGTGCCAGCAGTCTCAGTACAGGCCACACGCAGTATTTT
CDR3aa: CASSLSTGHTQYF

abundance: few
j_gene: TRBJ2-1
len: 16
v_gene: TRBV7-9
d_gene: TRBD2
CDR3nt: TGTGCCAGCAGCGCCTTAGGCGGGAGGGAATACAATGAGCAGTTCTTC
CDR3aa: CASSALGGREYNEQFF

abundance: NA
j_gene: TRBJ2-5
len: 17
v_gene: TRBV19
d_gene: TRBD2
CDR3nt: TGTGCCAGTAGTACCTGGACTAGCGGGAGTTTCCGGGAGACCCAGTACTTC
CDR3aa: CASSTWTSGSFRETQYF

abundance: few
j_gene: TRBJ1-6
len: 15
v_gene: TRBV7-6
d_gene: NA
CDR3nt: TGTGCCAGCAGCTTAGAACTAGACGGGGTTTCACCCCTCCACTTT
CDR3aa: CASSLELDGVSPLHF

abundance: NA
j_gene: TRBJ1-5
len: 15
v_gene: TRBV5-3
d_gene: NA
CDR3nt: TGTGCCAGCAGCCCGGGGGGGAATAGCAATCAGCCCCAGCATTTT
CDR3aa: CASSPGGNSNQPQHF

abundance: few
j_gene: TRBJ2-7
len: 14
v_gene: TRBV20-1
d_gene: NA
CDR3nt: TGCAGTGCTAGAGATCTCAACTCAGGATACGAGCAGTACTTC
CDR3aa: CSARDLNSGYEQYF

abundance: few
j_gene: TRBJ2-1
len: 13
v_gene: TRBV5-4
d_gene: NA
CDR3nt: TGTGCCAGCAGCCCAGGCTCCTCCAATGAGCAGTTCTTC
CDR3aa: CASSPGSSNEQFF

abundance: NA
j_gene: TRBJ1-1
len: 13
v_gene: TRBV27
d_gene: NA
CDR3nt: TGTGCCAGCAGTTGGGGGTTGAACACTGAAGCTTTCTTT
CDR3aa: CASSWGLNTEAFF

abundance: many
j_gene: TRBJ2-1
len: 15
v_gene: TRBV28
d_gene: TRBD2
CDR3nt: TGTGCCAGCAGTTCAGCTTTTGGGACTAGTCATGAGCAGTTCTTC
CDR3aa: CASSSAFGTSHEQFF

abundance: NA
j_gene: TRBJ2-2
len: 13
v_gene: TRBV20-1
d_gene: TRBD2
CDR3nt: TGCAGTGCTAGATTTAGCGGGTCCGGGGAGCTGTTTTTT
CDR3aa: CSARFSGSGELFF

abundance: NA
j_gene: TRBJ1-1
len: 17
v_gene: TRBV24-1
d_gene: NA
CDR3nt: TGTTCCACCAGTGACAACAGACGGGGGGCCAGGAACACTGAAGCTTTCTTT
CDR3aa: CSTSDNRRGARNTEAFF

abundance: NA
j_gene: TRBJ2-1
len: 12
v_gene: TRBV7-9
d_gene: NA
CDR3nt: TGTGCCAGCAGCCTCCCGGACGATGAGCAGTTCTTC
CDR3aa: CASSLPDDEQFF

abundance: many
j_gene: TRBJ1-6
len: 15
v_gene: TRBV2
d_gene: NA
CDR3nt: TGTGCCAGCAGTGAAGGCTCGGGGAACAATTCACCCCTCCACTTT
CDR3aa: CASSEGSGNNSPLHF

abundance: few
j_gene: TRBJ2-1
len: 16
v_gene: TRBV20-1
d_gene: TRBD2
CDR3nt: TGCAGTGCTAGAGATGGTCTAGCGGGGACCTACAATGAGCAGTTCTTC
CDR3aa: CSARDGLAGTYNEQFF

abundance: NA
j_gene: TRBJ1-1
len: 14
v_gene: TRBV12-3/TRBV12-4
d_gene: NA
CDR3nt: TGTGCCAGCAGTGGGGGGACGGTGAACACTGAAGCTTTCTTT
CDR3aa: CASSGGTVNTEAFF

abundance: many
j_gene: TRBJ2-2
len: 14
v_gene: TRBV28
d_gene: TRBD2
CDR3nt: TGTGCCAGCAGCCGCGGGACTACCACCGGGGAGCTGTTTTTT
CDR3aa: CASSRGTTTGELFF